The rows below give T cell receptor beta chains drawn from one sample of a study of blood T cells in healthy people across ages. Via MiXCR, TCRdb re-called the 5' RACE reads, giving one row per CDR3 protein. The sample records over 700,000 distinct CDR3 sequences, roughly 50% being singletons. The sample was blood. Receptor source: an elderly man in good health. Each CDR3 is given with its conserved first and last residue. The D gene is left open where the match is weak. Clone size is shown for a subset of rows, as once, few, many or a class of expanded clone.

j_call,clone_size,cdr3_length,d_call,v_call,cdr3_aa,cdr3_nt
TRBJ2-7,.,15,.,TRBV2,CASSDEWPSSYEQYF,TGTGCCAGCAGTGACGAGTGGCCGAGCTCCTACGAGCAGTACTTC
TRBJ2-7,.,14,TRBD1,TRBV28,CASYPGQGLFEQYF,TGTGCCAGCTACCCGGGACAGGGTCTATTCGAGCAGTACTTC
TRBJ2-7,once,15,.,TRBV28,CASSSTGRTSCEQYF,TGTGCCAGCAGTTCCACGGGACGAACCTCCTGCGAGCAGTACTTC
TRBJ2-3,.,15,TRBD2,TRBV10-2,CASSDLAGEHRYAYF,TGCGCCAGCAGTGATCTAGCGGGAGAGCACAGATACGCGTATTTT
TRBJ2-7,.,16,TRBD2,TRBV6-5,CASSPPLAGGPSEQYF,TGTGCCAGCAGTCCCCCCCTAGCGGGAGGGCCTAGCGAGCAGTACTTC
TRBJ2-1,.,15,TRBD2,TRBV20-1,CSARPLAGESYEQFF,TGCAGTGCTAGGCCCCTAGCGGGAGAGTCCTATGAGCAGTTCTTC
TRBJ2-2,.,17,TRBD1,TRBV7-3,CASSLRTGGTNTGELFF,TGTGCCAGCAGCTTAAGGACAGGGGGCACGAACACCGGGGAGCTGTTTTTT
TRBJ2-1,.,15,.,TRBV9,CASSVQGSGGGEQFF,TGTGCCAGCAGCGTACAGGGTAGCGGAGGCGGCGAGCAGTTCTTC
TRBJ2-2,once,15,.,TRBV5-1,CASSLIPVYTGELFF,TGCGCCAGCAGCTTGATTCCAGTATACACCGGGGAGCTGTTTTTT
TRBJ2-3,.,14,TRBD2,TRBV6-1,CASSVSGRKDTQYF,TGTGCCAGCAGTGTTAGCGGGAGGAAAGATACGCAGTATTTT
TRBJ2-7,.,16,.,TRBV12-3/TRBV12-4,CASSPPLSAGGREQYF,TGTGCCAGCAGTCCCCCGCTGAGTGCTGGGGGAAGGGAGCAGTACTTC
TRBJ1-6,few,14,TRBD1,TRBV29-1,CSVGQGMNNSPLHF,TGCAGCGTTGGACAGGGAATGAATAATTCACCCCTCCACTTT
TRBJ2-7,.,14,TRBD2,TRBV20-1,CGASGAALTYEQYF,TGCGGTGCTAGCGGAGCAGCATTAACATACGAGCAGTACTTC
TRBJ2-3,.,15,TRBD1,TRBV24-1,CATSGPGQGDRYAYF,TGTGCCACCAGTGGTCCGGGACAGGGGGACAGATACGCGTATTTT
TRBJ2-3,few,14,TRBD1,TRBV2,CASGLDRGGRYAYF,TGTGCCAGCGGATTGGACAGGGGTGGCAGATACGCGTATTTT
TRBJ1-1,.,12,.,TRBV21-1,CASTEWNTEAFF,TGTGCCAGCACCGAGTGGAACACTGAAGCTTTCTTT
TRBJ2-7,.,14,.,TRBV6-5,CASSRSPTLSEQYF,TGTGCCAGCAGTCGTAGCCCCACCCTCTCCGAGCAGTACTTC
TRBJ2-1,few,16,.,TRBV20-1,CSAGTYTYSSYNEQFF,TGCAGTGCTGGGACTTATACTTATAGCTCCTACAATGAGCAGTTCTTC
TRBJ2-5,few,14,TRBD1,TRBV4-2,CASSPTGAGETQYF,TGTGCCAGCAGCCCGACAGGGGCTGGGGAGACCCAGTACTTC
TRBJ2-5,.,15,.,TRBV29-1,CSVSGRLRGPETQYF,TGCAGCGTTTCCGGGAGACTTAGGGGGCCGGAGACCCAGTACTTC
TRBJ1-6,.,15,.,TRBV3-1,CASSQLPGIDSPLHF,TGTGCCAGCAGCCAGCTTCCGGGTATAGATTCACCCCTCCACTTT
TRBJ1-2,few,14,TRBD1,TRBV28,CASIVGQGQGGYTF,TGTGCCAGCATCGTTGGACAGGGTCAGGGTGGCTACACCTTC
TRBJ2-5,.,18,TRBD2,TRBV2,CASSEPLSGAGEQETQYF,TGTGCCAGCAGTGAACCCCTTTCGGGAGCGGGAGAGCAAGAGACCCAGTACTTC
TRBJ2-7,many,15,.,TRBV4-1,CASSQAPTNSYEQYF,TGCGCCAGCAGCCAAGCCCCGACTAACTCCTACGAGCAGTACTTC
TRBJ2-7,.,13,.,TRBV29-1,CSVAGASSYEQYF,TGCAGCGTTGCAGGGGCTTCCTCCTACGAGCAGTACTTC
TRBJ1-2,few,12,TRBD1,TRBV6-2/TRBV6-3,CASEQGANGYTF,TGTGCCAGCGAACAGGGGGCTAATGGCTACACCTTC
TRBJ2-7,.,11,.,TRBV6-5,CASSYHNEQYF,TGTGCCAGCAGTTACCACAACGAGCAGTACTTC
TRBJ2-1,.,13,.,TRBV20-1,CSARPGFRDEQFF,TGCAGTGCTAGACCCGGCTTCAGGGATGAGCAGTTCTTC
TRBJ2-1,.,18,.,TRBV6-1,CASSPTGTFSSSYNEQFF,TGTGCCAGCAGTCCGACCGGGACGTTCTCTAGCTCCTACAATGAGCAGTTCTTC
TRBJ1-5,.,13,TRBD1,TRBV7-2,CALDRGPNQPQHF,TGTGCCCTCGACAGGGGACCTAATCAGCCCCAGCATTTT
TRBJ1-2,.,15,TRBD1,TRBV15,CATSRSDRKNYGYTF,TGTGCCACCAGCAGATCGGACAGGAAAAACTATGGCTACACCTTC
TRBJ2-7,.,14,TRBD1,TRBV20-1,CSAIRQGKGYEQYF,TGCAGTGCTATTCGACAGGGGAAGGGGTACGAGCAGTACTTC
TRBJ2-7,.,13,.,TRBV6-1,CASSEALPGSQYF,TGTGCCAGCAGTGAAGCGCTTCCGGGGTCCCAGTACTTC
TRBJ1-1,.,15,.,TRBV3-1,CASSQVPGPDTEAFF,TGTGCCAGCAGCCAAGTACCGGGGCCGGACACTGAAGCTTTCTTT
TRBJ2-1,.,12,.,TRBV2,CASRVGGGEQFF,TGTGCCAGCAGGGTCGGGGGAGGTGAGCAGTTCTTC
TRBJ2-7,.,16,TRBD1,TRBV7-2,CASSPVTGQGTHEQYF,TGTGCCAGCAGCCCAGTGACAGGACAGGGCACACACGAGCAGTACTTC
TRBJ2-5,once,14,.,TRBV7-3,CASSPKGAQETQYF,TGTGCCAGCAGCCCCAAAGGGGCCCAAGAGACCCAGTACTTC
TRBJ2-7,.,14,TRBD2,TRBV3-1,CASSQLGGSNEQYF,TGTGCCAGCAGCCAGTTGGGCGGGAGCAACGAGCAGTACTTC
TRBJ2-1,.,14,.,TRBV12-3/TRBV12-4,CASSPETTYNEQFF,TGTGCCAGCAGTCCTGAGACAACCTACAATGAGCAGTTCTTC
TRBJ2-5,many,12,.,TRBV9,CASSVGGETQYF,TGTGCCAGCAGCGTAGGGGGGGAGACCCAGTACTTC
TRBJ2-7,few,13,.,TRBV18,CASSQGFSYEQYF,TGTGCCAGCTCACAGGGATTCTCCTACGAGCAGTACTTC
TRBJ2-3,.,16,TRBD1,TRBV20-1,CSASGQGAGVGRDAYF,TGCAGTGCTAGCGGGCAGGGGGCCGGCGTTGGGAGAGACGCGTATTTT
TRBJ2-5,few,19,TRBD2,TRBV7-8,CASSFPRASGRGGQETQYF,TGTGCCAGCAGCTTTCCGAGGGCTAGCGGGAGGGGAGGCCAAGAGACCCAGTACTTC
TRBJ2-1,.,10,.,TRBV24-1,CATGSQEQFF,TGCGCCACCGGGTCGCAAGAGCAGTTCTTC
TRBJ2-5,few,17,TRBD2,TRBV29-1,CSVRAGRLAGAQETQYF,TGCAGCGTGCGCGCGGGGCGACTAGCGGGAGCACAAGAGACCCAGTACTTC
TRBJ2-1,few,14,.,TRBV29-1,CSVRGQGSGNEQFF,TGCAGCGTTCGCGGCCAGGGCTCGGGCAATGAGCAGTTCTTC
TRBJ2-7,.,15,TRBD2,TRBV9,CASSVALAGADEQYF,TGTGCCAGCAGCGTAGCTCTAGCGGGAGCGGATGAGCAGTACTTC
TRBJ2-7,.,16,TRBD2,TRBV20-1,CSAPSGGSGKGYEQYF,TGCAGTGCCCCCTCTGGCGGGAGCGGTAAGGGCTACGAGCAGTACTTC
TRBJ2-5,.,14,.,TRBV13,CASSFRSQQETQYF,TGTGCCAGCAGCTTTAGGTCTCAACAAGAGACCCAGTACTTC
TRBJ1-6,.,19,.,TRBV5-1,CASSLERGRIDEVYSPLHF,TGCGCCAGCAGCTTGGAACGGGGGAGAATAGACGAGGTCTATTCACCCCTCCACTTT
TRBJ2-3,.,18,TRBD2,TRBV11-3,CASSPGLAGRMAADTQYF,TGTGCCAGCAGCCCGGGACTAGCGGGACGGATGGCGGCAGATACGCAGTATTTT
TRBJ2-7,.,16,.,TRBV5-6,CASSLYGKHGPYEQYF,TGTGCCAGCAGCTTGTACGGCAAACACGGTCCCTACGAGCAGTACTTC
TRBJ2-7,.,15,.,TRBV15,CATSRDQGRVDEQYF,TGTGCCACCAGCAGAGATCAGGGCAGGGTCGACGAGCAGTACTTC
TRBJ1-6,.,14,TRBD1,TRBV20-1,CSAPTRQGNSPLHF,TGCAGTGCTCCGACTCGACAGGGGAATTCACCCCTCCACTTT